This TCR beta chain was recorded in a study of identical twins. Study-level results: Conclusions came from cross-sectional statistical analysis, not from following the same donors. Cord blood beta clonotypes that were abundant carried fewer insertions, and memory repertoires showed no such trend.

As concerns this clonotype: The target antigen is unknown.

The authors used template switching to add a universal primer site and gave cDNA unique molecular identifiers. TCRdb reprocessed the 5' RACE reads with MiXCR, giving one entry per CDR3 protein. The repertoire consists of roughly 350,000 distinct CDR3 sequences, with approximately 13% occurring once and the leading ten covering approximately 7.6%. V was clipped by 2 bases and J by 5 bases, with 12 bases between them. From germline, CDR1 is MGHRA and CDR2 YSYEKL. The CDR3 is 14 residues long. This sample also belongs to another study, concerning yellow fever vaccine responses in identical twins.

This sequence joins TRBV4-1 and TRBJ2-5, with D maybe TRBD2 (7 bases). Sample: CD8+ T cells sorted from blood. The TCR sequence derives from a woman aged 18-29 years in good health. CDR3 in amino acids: CASSQLKGGETQYF. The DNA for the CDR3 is TGCGCCAGCAGCCAATTGAAGGGGGGGGAGACCCAGTACTTC.